This entry features one T cell receptor (beta chain) sequence. It lacks a known antigen. No base-level quality is on record; no much larger clone is a single base apart. From a lookup of the germline V gene (reference sequence), CDR1 and CDR2 are SGHAT and FQDESV. The CDR3 covers 13 residues, taking in both the cysteine and the phenylalanine. The DNA shown is the 39-base CDR3, in frame from base 1. V drops 2 bases and J drops 9 bases, leaving 11 bases in between. The sample belongs to a study of blood T cell repertoires in COVID-19 (dated by TCRdb to about 2020). In terms of the full investigation: Samples covering the acute and convalescent phases of COVID-19 were provided by collaborators in the United States, Italy and Spain. Samples came from the ongoing ImmuneRACE study (first 160 participants) plus 1,254 subjects from 6 global collaborators. The material from the prospective study consisted of cDNA or gDNA derived from T cells, B-cell-depleted T cells, or PBMCs. A de-identified subject ID, COVID-19 status, age in years and sex were almost always included in the sample metadata. The repertoires were made available in a free public database intended to serve as a resource for research on the immune response to SARS-CoV-2. Deeply sampled blood TCRbeta repertoires from subjects exposed to, actively infected with, or recovered from COVID-19 were included in the dataset. Where available, HLA class I and class II types were obtained from metadata supplied by the sample provider rather than from assay-based typing.

TCRbeta CDR3 regions were amplified from genomic DNA by means of the immunoSEQ Assay, a bias-controlled multiplex PCR. As for the original processing: The number of nucleated cells in each sample was estimated by amplification of reference gene primers within the assay. To quantify the absolute abundance of each unique TCRbeta CDR3 rearrangement, sequence reads were collapsed and filtered. For each sample, productive Simpson clonality was calculated by taking the square root of Simpson's diversity index across productive rearrangements. The table comes from immuneACCESS by way of TCRdb, which keeps in-frame sequences with V and J called. Part of the clones is missing from these tables; in studies checked, under half for an unresolved V gene and the rest for unknown reasons. V and J calls and clone size are those listed in that table; D and trimming were worked out from the DNA. This sample lists around 300,000 clones; around 90% were detected once. The top ten clones comprise 1% to 1.3% of the sample.

Enrolling through a virtual design, the prospective study's participants ranged in age from roughly 18 to 95 years and lived across roughly 23 United States geographic areas. In the prospective study, cohorts were assigned on the basis of participant-reported clinical history obtained from a screening survey and a study questionnaire. ImmuneRACE Cohort 3 recovered participants were defined by two consecutive negative NP/OP PCR tests, healthcare professional clearance, or symptom resolution. Mobile phlebotomists in the prospective study collected whole blood, serum and a nasopharyngeal or oropharyngeal swab from every participant. Additional blood draws and questionnaires over an approximately 2-month period could optionally be provided by prospective study participants. Blood samples from the prospective study were shipped frozen or at room temperature prior to DNA extraction. Here is what the overall study found, with its caveats: Clinical and demographic metadata were provided uncurated, with the amount varying by source and participant.

This chain joins TRBV11-1 to TRBJ2-1, with TRBD1 perhaps the D gene, on 5 matching bases. The sequence was obtained from a woman aged 25 to 39 who had recovered from COVID-19. The sequenced sample was PBMCs or T cells enriched from blood (not recorded which). The CDR3 in this case is CASSLIWGGEQFF. The DNA sequence is TGTGCCAGCAGCTTAATTTGGGGCGGTGAGCAGTTCTTC.